What follows is one TCR beta chain and its context. This entry comes from a study of OX40 agonist ivuxolimab in advanced cancers. As for the study in general: Around 40% of patients had received prior checkpoint inhibitor therapy. Two patients with cutaneous melanoma and one with hepatocellular carcinoma, three in total, showed partial responses.

The protocol was immunoSEQ multiplex PCR, while the TCRdb copy is restricted to in-frame clones and leaves out a portion. The data show about 79,000 clones, about nine tenths seen once. This TCR was recovered from an adult with an advanced solid tumor such as melanoma, head and neck, liver or kidney cancer. Specimen: CD4+ or CD8+ T cells sorted from blood, collected in a trial of the OX40 agonist ivuxolimab.

In nucleotides, the CDR3 is TGTGCCAGCAGTAGGAGACGGAACACTGAAGCTTTCTTT. Protein: CASSRRRNTEAFF. This rearrangement joins TRBV27 to TRBJ1-1; D remains unclear. V gave up 5 bases and J gave up 1 base, with 8 bases separating them. This CDR3 has 13 amino acids. CDR1 and CDR2 from the germline V gene are MNHEY and SMNVEV (reference sequence).